The present entry profiles one T cell receptor beta chain with its context. The antigen it binds to is not known. No base quality information exists; no much larger clone differs at one position. The data belong to a study of T cell changes during pregnancy in multiple sclerosis (dated by TCRdb to about 2019). Context from the whole study: The study looked at changes in the T cell repertoire across pregnancy in women with multiple sclerosis.

The CDR3 measures 13 amino acids from cysteine to phenylalanine. Only CDR3 DNA is held: 39 bases, read in frame from base 1. V lost 5 bases and J lost 3 bases; the stretch between them is 5 bases long. The germline V gene sets CDR1 to SGHTA and CDR2 to FQGNSA. Libraries were made using the immunoSEQ multiplex PCR assay. As stored in TCRdb, this immuneACCESS dataset retains in-frame rearrangements with V and J assigned. A fraction of the clones does not appear; measured against another copy, unresolved V genes explain less than half of the discrepancy, and the remainder lacks a known reason. The sample table contains about 41,000 clones; only one count was recorded for roughly 88% of them. The ten largest account for about 5.2% of the sample.

The receptor chain draws on TRBV7-2 and TRBJ1-6; the D gene assignment is ambiguous. This clonotype was obtained from a female donor in good health, enrolled as a control in a pregnancy study. The material was peripheral blood, obtained in the first trimester of pregnancy. The DNA reads as follows: TGTGCCAGCAGCCGACACTATAATTCACCCCTCCACTTT. Its protein is CASSRHYNSPLHF.